The 13 T cell receptor beta chains listed next were all sequenced from one sample in a study of cytomegalovirus exposure and HLA in healthy donors. Primers for the PCR totalled 60 Vbeta and 13 Jbeta. The table came from immunoSEQ multiplex PCR; TCRdb's copy has only in-frame clones and leaves some out. The sample has some 170,000 clones; 70% to 85% are singletons. Sequencing input: PBMCs. The receptors derive from a woman between 55 and 75 years old in good health and CMV-seropositive.

Only a few counts were recorded for this clone. The V call is TRBV5-4, the J call TRBJ2-1, with TRBD2 matching over 11 bases. The CDR3 length is 15 residues. V lost 4 bases to trimming and J lost 1 base; unmatched junction nucleotides: 1. Germline CDR1 is SGHNT and CDR2 is YYREEE (reference sequence). The CDR3 here is CASSPSGGSYNEQFF. CDR3 coding DNA: TGTGCCAGCAGCCCTAGCGGGGGGTCCTACAATGAGCAGTTCTTC.

The chain combines TRBV15 with TRBJ1-2, with 9 positions matching TRBD1. The germline V gene encodes CDR1 LNHNV and CDR2 YYDKDF (reference sequence). The CDR3 runs to 19 residues. The trim removed 0 bases at V and 2 bases at J, leaving 13 bases unmatched. The CDR3 loop is CATSRDPFGFGQGNYGYTF. CDR3 DNA: TGTGCCACCAGCAGAGATCCGTTCGGGTTTGGACAGGGGAACTATGGCTACACCTTC.

This sequence joins TRBV7-9 and TRBJ2-7, with TRBD1 identical over 8 bases. J lost 3 bases, V lost 3 bases, and 13 bases had no gene match. Germline assignment: CDR1 SEHNR and CDR2 FQNEAQ (reference sequence). CDR3 length: 17 amino acids. The DNA for the CDR3 is TGTGCCAGCAGCTTCTCAGGGGGCCCCTACTCTTTCTACGAGCAGTACTTC. It specifies CASSFSGGPYSFYEQYF. Drawing the rest from reference TRBV7-9 and TRBJ2-7, the complete variable domain is DTGVSQNPRHKITKRGQNVTFRCDPISEHNRLYWYRQTLGQGPEFLTYFQNEAQLEKSRLLSDRFSAERPKGSFSTLEIQRTEQGDSAMYLCASSFSGGPYSFYEQYFGPGTRLTVT.

This chain connects TRBV5-4 to TRBJ2-1; D unclear. The germline CDR1 and CDR2 sequences are SGHNT and YYREEE (reference sequence). This CDR3 is 11 amino acids long. Trimming removed 2 bases at V and 7 bases at J, with 4 bases between. The DNA of the CDR3 is TGTGCCAGCAGCTTCGGGAATGAGCAGTTCTTC. Its translation is CASSFGNEQFF.

The rearrangement uses TRBV11-2 and TRBJ1-3; 12 bases agree with TRBD1. Trimming cost V 5 bases and J 0 bases; bases outside gene matches: 11. CDR1 and CDR2 from the germline V gene are SGHAT and FQNNGV. The CDR3 has 19 residues. The CDR3 sequence is CASSPRDRGQEDSGNTIYF. The CDR3 bases are TGTGCCAGCAGCCCCAGGGACAGGGGGCAAGAGGACTCTGGAAACACCATATATTTT. The entire variable domain, with the rest obtained from reference TRBV11-2 and TRBJ1-3, is as follows: EAGVAQSPRYKIIEKRQSVAFWCNPISGHATLYWYQQILGQGPKLLIQFQNNGVVDDSQLPKDRFSAERLKGVDSTLKIQPAKLEDSAVYLCASSPRDRGQEDSGNTIYFGEGSWLTVV.

A few counts support this clone. This chain joins TRBV30 and TRBJ2-2; tentative D call: TRBD2 (5 bases). Trimming removed 4 bases from V and 0 bases from J, with 9 bases in between. The CDR3 has 14 residues. Germline CDR1 and CDR2: GTSNPN and SVGIG (reference sequence). The CDR3 DNA reads as TGTGCCTGGAATTCCGGGACGAACACCGGGGAGCTGTTTTTT. Translation: CAWNSGTNTGELFF.

This rearrangement joins TRBV5-1 to TRBJ2-2; 7 bases align to TRBD2. Germline assignment: CDR1 SGHRS and CDR2 YFSETQ. The CDR3 is 16 amino acids. J was trimmed by 6 bases and V by 3 bases; bases with no gene match: 11. CDR3 in DNA: TGCGCCAGCAGCTCCGGCGGGGGATGGGGATCCGGGGAGCTGTTTTTT. It encodes CASSSGGGWGSGELFF.

This chain links TRBV2 with TRBJ2-7; 7 bases agree with TRBD2. The V gene's germline CDR1 is SNHLY and CDR2 FYNNEI. Losses at the gene ends were 3 bases for V and 2 bases for J; bases not matched to a gene: 4. The CDR3 spans 14 residues. The CDR3, as DNA: TGTGCCAGCAGTGATGGGGGGGTGCCCTACGAGCAGTACTTC. Translation: CASSDGGVPYEQYF.

This sequence joins TRBV6-1 and TRBJ2-5; 8 bases line up with TRBD2. The trim removed 4 bases at V and 5 bases at J, leaving 9 bases unmatched. CDR1 MNHNS and CDR2 SASEGT come from the germline V gene. The CDR3 consists of 15 residues. For the CDR3, the DNA is TGTGCCAGCAGTGGAGAGCGGGGGCGGGGGGAGACCCAGTACTTC. This codes for CASSGERGRGETQYF.

The sample holds one count of this clone. The genes are TRBV19 and TRBJ1-2; D gene unclear. The ends were cut back, 5 bases at V and 7 bases at J, with 14 bases in the middle. Germline CDR1 and CDR2: LNHDA and SQIVND (reference sequence). There are 13 residues in the CDR3. This CDR3 is CASSPPAPFGYTF. The DNA for the CDR3 is TGTGCCAGTAGTCCTCCAGCGCCTTTTGGCTACACCTTC.

The V gene is TRBV5-1, the J gene TRBJ1-4; D remains ambiguous. CDR1 SGHRS and CDR2 YFSETQ come from the germline V gene. V shed 0 bases and J shed 0 bases, with 9 bases lying between them. The CDR3 is made up of 16 amino acids. The CDR3 here is CASSLGSPATNEKLFF. The CDR3 DNA is TGCGCCAGCAGCTTGGGGAGTCCTGCAACTAATGAAAAACTGTTTTTT.

This clone was detected only a few times. At one end the junction does not follow the germline gene, possibly because of a read error. The rearrangement joins TRBV2 to TRBJ2-4, with 7 bases matching TRBD2. CDR1 is SNHLY and CDR2 is FYNNEI in the germline V gene. The CDR3 is made up of 14 amino acids. CDR3 sequence: CASLSAGEGNSQYF. The CDR3 DNA follows: TGTGCCAGCTTAAGTGCGGGAGAAGGAAACAGTCAGTACTTC.

The V gene is TRBV7-2, the J gene TRBJ1-5; perhaps TRBD1 as D (6 bases). The CDR3 is made up of 14 amino acids. The V and J ends lost 4 bases and 6 bases respectively, with 13 bases between them. Per germline, CDR1 SGHTA and CDR2 FQGNSA. The CDR3 here is CASSSQGSAQPQHF. In DNA form, the CDR3 reads TGTGCCAGCAGCTCACAGGGATCGGCTCAGCCCCAGCATTTT.